The T cell receptor (beta chain) described here comes from a study of T cell repertoires in cytomegalovirus infection. Study-wide context: It was the public TCR beta signatures that indicated both CMV infection and matching HLA type. Study results and limitations: People with CMV and the relevant HLA were identified by cumulative public TCR beta family frequency. Within the response measured ex vivo, HLA-C-restricted CMV-specific TCR beta clonotypes were dominant.

TCRdb recomputed calls from the reads with MiXCR, one row per CDR3 protein. There are about 260,000 distinct CDR3 sequences in the sample; approximately 13% occur only once, and around 9% lies in the top ten. CDR3 length: 13 amino acids. Trimming took 4 bases from V and 11 from J, leaving 14 bases between them. Germline V gene lookup returns CDR1 MGHDK and CDR2 SYGVNS. The sample holds many counts of this clonotype. Its antigen is as yet unknown. This chain connects TRBV25-1 to TRBJ1-4, with D uncertain. The sequence was collected from a human donor in good health (CMV status not recorded). Some clones in this sample may be carry-over from other donors' samples. The sample consisted of PBMCs. This CDR3 is CASSATGKTKLFF. CDR3 bases: TGTGCCAGCAGTGCGACCGGGAAAACCAAACTGTTTTTT.